These 16 T cell receptor beta chains share one sample of origin, sequenced in a study of cytomegalovirus exposure and HLA in healthy donors (dated by TCRdb to 2015 to 2018). The library relied on the immunoSEQ multiplex PCR assay. TCRdb took this table from immuneACCESS and kept in-frame rearrangements with V and J called. Such tables lack part of the clones; where checked against another copy, unresolved V genes explain under half of the gap, and the rest is unexplained. Within this sample are some 65,000 clones, with around 97% of them counted one time only. Together, the top ten hold 2% to 2.5% of the sample. The specimen was PBMCs. The source is a man younger than 35 in good health and CMV-seronegative.

This clone occurred once. The rearrangement links TRBV19 to TRBJ2-1; 7 bases align to TRBD2. From germline, CDR1 is LNHDA and CDR2 SQIVND (reference sequence). The V segment lost 5 bases and the J segment 0 bases; nucleotides outside the gene matches: 4. CDR3 length: 15 residues. CDR3 residues: CASSARGSSYNEQFF. In nucleotides, the CDR3 is TGTGCCAGTAGTGCGCGGGGGAGCTCCTACAATGAGCAGTTCTTC.

The rearrangement uses TRBV6-1 and TRBJ1-1; D call uncertain. The CDR3 has 13 residues. The germline V gene has CDR1 MNHNS and CDR2 SASEGT. The germline V and J ends were trimmed by 4 bases and 1 base, with 7 bases remaining between them. CDR3 bases: TGTGCCAGCAGTGTAGTACCGAACACTGAAGCTTTCTTT. Protein product: CASSVVPNTEAFF.

J is TRBJ2-5 and V is TRBV28; TRBD1 aligns across 12 bases. Germline CDR1 and CDR2: MDHEN and SYDVKM. The V segment lost 8 bases and the J segment 3 bases; nucleotides outside the gene matches: 1. The length of the CDR3 is 13 residues. DNA of the CDR3: TGTGCCAGCGGGACAGGGGGCGAAGAGACCCAGTACTTC. This encodes CASGTGGEETQYF.

This sequence joins TRBV6-5 and TRBJ1-1; D not certain. The CDR3 sequence is 13 residues long. CDR1 and CDR2 (germline): MNHEY, SVGAGI. Between the trimmed V and J ends, which lost 5 bases and 1 base, there was a span of 8 bases. Here the CDR3 reads CASSLDKNTEAFF. In nucleotides, the CDR3 is TGTGCCAGCAGTCTTGACAAGAACACTGAAGCTTTCTTT.

This clone was observed once. V and J are TRBV7-2 and TRBJ1-1, with no clear D. Looked up from germline, CDR1 is SGHTA and CDR2 is FQGNSA. V dropped 5 bases and J dropped 0 bases, with 7 bases sitting between them. This CDR3 is built from 13 residues. CDR3 protein: CASSTYLNTEAFF. CDR3 bases: TGTGCCAGCAGCACGTACTTGAACACTGAAGCTTTCTTT.

The chain couples TRBV7-3 to TRBJ2-3, with 11 bases fitting TRBD2. This CDR3 is 16 amino acids long. V shed 5 bases, J shed 2 bases, and the junction held 6 bases outside the gene matches. Germline loops: CDR1 SGHTA, CDR2 FQGTGA. DNA of the CDR3: TGTGCCAGCAGCCGAGGACTAGCGGGCCCCACAGATACGCAGTATTTT. Protein sequence: CASSRGLAGPTDTQYF.

This chain uses TRBV4-2 with TRBJ1-5; TRBD1 aligns across 7 bases. V gave up 0 bases and J gave up 7 bases; unmatched junction bases: 6. This CDR3 has 15 residues. CDR1 is LGHNA, CDR2 YNFKEQ, per germline. The CDR3 loop is CASSQDRQGHQPQHF. The CDR3 coding sequence is TGTGCCAGCAGCCAAGATAGACAGGGTCACCAGCCCCAGCATTTT.

The J gene is TRBJ1-4, the V gene TRBV4-2; the match to TRBD1 covers 7 bases. Germline V CDR1 and CDR2: LGHNA, YNFKEQ. V lost 1 base to trimming and J lost 3 bases; unmatched junction nucleotides: 8. The CDR3 has 17 amino acids. The CDR3 loop reads CASSQALRDSANEKLFF. The CDR3 coding sequence is TGTGCCAGCAGCCAAGCTTTAAGGGACAGTGCTAATGAAAAACTGTTTTTT.

V usage is TRBV19 and J usage is TRBJ1-1; 11 bases line up with TRBD1. The germline gives CDR1 LNHDA, CDR2 SQIVND (reference sequence). J lost 8 bases, V lost 5 bases, and 7 bases had no gene match. The CDR3 runs to 14 residues. The CDR3 sequence is CASSADRGPLEAFF. The CDR3 nucleotides read TGTGCCAGTAGTGCGGACAGGGGGCCTTTGGAAGCTTTCTTT.

Regarding this clone: One end of the junction is discordant with germline, which a read error may explain. This chain links TRBV4-1 with TRBJ2-1; 7 positions agree with TRBD1. Per germline, CDR1 MGHRA and CDR2 YSYEKL. The CDR3 spans 14 residues. This CDR3 reads CASSQDRDSHEQFF. The CDR3 nucleotides are TGCGCCAGCAGTCAAGATAGGGACAGCCATGAGCAGTTCTTC.

The rearrangement uses TRBV7-8 and TRBJ1-1; a weak D match, TRBD1 (5 bases). The CDR3 has 15 residues. With 2 bases removed from V and 1 base from J, the gap between germline ends came to 11 bases. Germline-derived CDR1 and CDR2 are SGHVS and FQNEAQ. The CDR3 spells CASSLQGRGNTEAFF. The DNA of the CDR3 is TGTGCCAGCAGCTTACAGGGTCGAGGGAACACTGAAGCTTTCTTT.

The V and J genes are TRBV5-6 and TRBJ1-2, with 7 nucleotides matching TRBD1. After removal of 2 bases from V and 5 bases from J, the junction contained 3 bases not matched to a gene. Germline V lookup: CDR1 SGHDT, CDR2 YYEEEE. The CDR3 loop spans 13 amino acids. The DNA for the CDR3 is TGTGCCAGCAGCTTTACAGGGGTTTATGGCTACACCTTC. As protein: CASSFTGVYGYTF.

The chain carries TRBV6-5 and TRBJ1-1; tentative D call: TRBD1 (5 bases). CDR1 is MNHEY and CDR2 is SVGAGI in the germline V gene. V was pared by 10 bases and J by 1 base, with 13 bases between. CDR3 length: 13 residues. Here the CDR3 reads CATNSGSNTEAFF. CDR3 nucleotides: TGTGCCACCAATTCAGGGTCGAACACTGAAGCTTTCTTT.

The gene calls are TRBV9 and TRBJ1-2; 7 positions match TRBD1. The CDR3 sequence is 15 residues long. Losses at the gene ends were 1 base for V and 1 base for J; bases not matched to a gene: 4. CDR1 and CDR2 (germline): SGDLS, YYNGEE. The chain's CDR3 is CASSVWDSLNYGYTF. Written as DNA, the CDR3 is TGTGCCAGCAGCGTATGGGACAGCCTTAACTATGGCTACACCTTC.

This chain connects TRBV27 to TRBJ2-1, with 14 bases lining up with TRBD2. CDR3 length: 21 residues. From germline, CDR1 is MNHEY and CDR2 SMNVEV (reference sequence). The V gene end was trimmed by 4 bases and the J gene end by 5 bases; junction bases not matched to a gene: 19. The CDR3 DNA reads TGTGCCAGCAGTTCTGGATTGTGGCTGACTAGCGGGAGGGCCGACGACAATGAGCAGTTCTTC. This encodes CASSSGLWLTSGRADDNEQFF.

The rearrangement links TRBV5-1 to TRBJ1-4; D is undetermined. V lost 5 bases to trimming and J lost 7 bases, with 12 bases between them. The germline V gene has CDR1 SGHRS and CDR2 YFSETQ. The CDR3 covers 13 residues. The CDR3 loop is CASRPPAGEKLFF. DNA of the CDR3: TGCGCCAGCAGGCCCCCCGCGGGTGAAAAACTGTTTTTT.